Below, one TCR beta chain is given with its context. No cognate antigen has been identified for it. No base quality values were provided; no much bigger clone lies one nucleotide off. TCRbeta CDR3 regions were amplified from genomic DNA using the immunoSEQ Assay, a bias-controlled multiplex PCR. Regarding the original processing steps: Nucleated cell counts per sample were estimated from amplification of reference gene primers within the assay. To quantify the absolute abundance of each unique TCRbeta CDR3 rearrangement, sequence reads were collapsed and filtered. For each sample, productive Simpson clonality was calculated by taking the square root of Simpson's diversity index across productive rearrangements. This immuneACCESS table, as held by TCRdb, lists in-frame sequences with V and J called but not all clones. Of the missing ones, under half trace to an unresolved V gene in checked studies; the others have no known cause. That table is the source of V, J and clone size, and D and trimming were worked out from the DNA. The sample table holds under 45,000 clones, of which around 90% were seen once. Over 9% of the sample comes from the top ten.

V is trimmed back by 5 bases and J by 5 bases, and the junction contains 8 bases that no gene match accounts for. From cysteine to phenylalanine, the CDR3 is 15 amino acids long. The sequence is cut down to CDR3 DNA, 45 bases in frame from base 1. Via the germline V gene, CDR1 is KGHSH and CDR2 LQKENI. Each collaborating institution followed its own protocols to collect whole blood in K2EDTA tubes. Collaborator samples were shipped for TCRbeta analysis as frozen whole blood, isolated PBMCs, or DNA extracted from either sample type. The sample is drawn from a study of blood T cell repertoires in COVID-19 (dated by TCRdb to about 2020). With respect to the entire study: Samples covering the acute and convalescent phases of COVID-19 were provided by collaborators in the United States, Italy and Spain. The material from the prospective study consisted of cDNA or gDNA derived from T cells, B-cell-depleted T cells, or PBMCs. Deeply sampled blood TCRbeta repertoires from subjects exposed to, actively infected with, or recovered from COVID-19 were included in the dataset. The repertoires were made available in a free public database intended to serve as a resource for research on the immune response to SARS-CoV-2. The samples were drawn from two sources: the first 160 participants of the ongoing ImmuneRACE study, and 1,200 or so subjects contributed by 6 global collaborators. A de-identified subject ID, COVID-19 status, age in years and sex were almost always included in the sample metadata. Where available, HLA class I and class II types were taken from metadata supplied by the sample provider and were not determined by assay-based typing.

Overall study results and their limits: Clinical and demographic metadata were provided uncurated, with the amount varying by source and participant.

This clonotype was obtained from a human donor in a cohort sampled during active COVID-19. The V gene is TRBV18 and the J gene is TRBJ1-4; 7 central nucleotides agree with TRBD1. Sequenced sample: peripheral blood. The CDR3 amino acid sequence is: CASSAAGQLNEKLFF. The sequence in DNA is TGTGCCAGCTCAGCGGCGGGACAGTTAAATGAAAAACTGTTTTTT.